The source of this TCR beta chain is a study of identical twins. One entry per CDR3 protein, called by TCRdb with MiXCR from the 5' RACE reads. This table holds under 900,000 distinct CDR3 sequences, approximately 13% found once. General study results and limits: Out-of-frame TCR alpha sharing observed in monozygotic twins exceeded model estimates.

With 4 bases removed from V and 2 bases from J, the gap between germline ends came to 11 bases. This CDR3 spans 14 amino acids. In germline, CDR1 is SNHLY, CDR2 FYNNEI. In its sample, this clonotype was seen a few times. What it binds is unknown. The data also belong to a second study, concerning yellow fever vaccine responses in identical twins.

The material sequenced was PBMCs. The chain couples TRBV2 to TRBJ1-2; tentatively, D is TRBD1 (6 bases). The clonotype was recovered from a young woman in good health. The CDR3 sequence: CASSGTATNYGYTF. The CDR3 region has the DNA TGTGCCAGCAGTGGGACAGCAACGAACTATGGCTACACCTTC.